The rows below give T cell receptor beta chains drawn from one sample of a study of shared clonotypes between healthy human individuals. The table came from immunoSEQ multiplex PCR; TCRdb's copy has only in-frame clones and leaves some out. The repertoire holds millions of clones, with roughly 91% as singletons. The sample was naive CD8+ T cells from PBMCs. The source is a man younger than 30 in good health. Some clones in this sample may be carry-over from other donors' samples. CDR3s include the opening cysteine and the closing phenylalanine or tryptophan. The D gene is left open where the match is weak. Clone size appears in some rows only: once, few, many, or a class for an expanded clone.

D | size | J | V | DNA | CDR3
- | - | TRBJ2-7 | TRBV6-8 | TGTGCCAGCAGTTGGATGACCGCCCCGGGGGAGCCCTACGAGCAGTACTTC | CASSWMTAPGEPYEQYF
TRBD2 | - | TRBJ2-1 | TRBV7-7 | TGTGCCAGCAGCCTTAGCGGGAGTTCCTACAATGAGCAGTTCTTC | CASSLSGSSYNEQFF
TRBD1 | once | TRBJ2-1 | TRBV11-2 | TGTGCCAGCAGCTACCTCCGACAGGGTAGCGATGAGCAGTTCTTC | CASSYLRQGSDEQFF
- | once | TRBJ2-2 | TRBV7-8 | TGTGCCAGCAGCTTAGGAGTACCAGCCACTGGAGGGGAGCTGTTTTTT | CASSLGVPATGGELFF
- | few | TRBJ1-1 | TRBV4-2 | TGTGCCAGCAGCCCACTATCCGGCCCTGAAGCTTTCTTT | CASSPLSGPEAFF
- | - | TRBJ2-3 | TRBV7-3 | TGTGCCAGCAGCCGCCTGAGACAGAAGATGGATACGCAGTATTTT | CASSRLRQKMDTQYF
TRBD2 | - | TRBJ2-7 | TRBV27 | TGTGCCAGCAGTGAGACTAGCGGGTTTGTCGAGCAGTACTTC | CASSETSGFVEQYF
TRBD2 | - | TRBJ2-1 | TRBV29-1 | TGCAGCGTTGATTCTTGGCGGGAGGCTACCTACAATGAGCAGTTCTTC | CSVDSWREATYNEQFF
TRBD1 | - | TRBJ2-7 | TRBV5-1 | TGCGCCAGCAGCTTGGGACAGGGCAGCTCCTACGAGCAGTACTTC | CASSLGQGSSYEQYF
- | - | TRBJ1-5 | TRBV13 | TGTGCCAGCAGCCAACAGAGAAATCAGCCCCAGCATTTT | CASSQQRNQPQHF
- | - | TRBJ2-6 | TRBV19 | TGTGCCAGTAGTATAGGGGGTTCCGGGGCCAACGTCCTGACTTTC | CASSIGGSGANVLTF
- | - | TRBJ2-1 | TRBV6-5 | TGTGCCAGCAGTTACCGACTAGTCTCTGTCGATGAGCAGTTCTTC | CASSYRLVSVDEQFF
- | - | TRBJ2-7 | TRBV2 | TGTGCCAGCTGGGACGGGACCGCGGCGGGCGAGCAGTACTTC | CASWDGTAAGEQYF
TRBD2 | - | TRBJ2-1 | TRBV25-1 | TGTGCCAGCAGTGAACTGCTAGCGGGAGGGGATAGGAATGAGCAGTTCTTC | CASSELLAGGDRNEQFF
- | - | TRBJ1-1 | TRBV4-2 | TGTGCCAGCAGCCAAGAGACGGTGAACACTGAAGCTTTCTTT | CASSQETVNTEAFF
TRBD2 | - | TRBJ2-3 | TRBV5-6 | TGTGCCAGCAGCCTGATGACTAGCGGAGTCACAGATACGCAGTATTTT | CASSLMTSGVTDTQYF
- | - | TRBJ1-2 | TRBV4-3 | TGCGCCAGCAGCCAGACCCGCGGGAGCTTCTATGGCTACACCTTC | CASSQTRGSFYGYTF
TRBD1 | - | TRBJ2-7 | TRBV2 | TGTGCCAGCAAACAGGGGAGCTCCTACGAGCAGTACTTC | CASKQGSSYEQYF
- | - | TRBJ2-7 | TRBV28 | TGTGCCAGCAGTTTAATCGGACTTGGCGAGCAGTACTTC | CASSLIGLGEQYF
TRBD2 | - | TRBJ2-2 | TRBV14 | TGTGCCAGCAGCCAAGATAGGGAGGGGACCGGGGAGCTGTTTTTT | CASSQDREGTGELFF
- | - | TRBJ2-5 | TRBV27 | TGTGCCAGCAGTTTAGGGTGGAGGGGGGAGACCCAGTACTTC | CASSLGWRGETQYF
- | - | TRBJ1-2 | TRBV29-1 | TGCAGCGTTGAACTTAGGGACCTAACCAAGTTCGGTTATGGCTACACCTTC | CSVELRDLTKFGYGYTF
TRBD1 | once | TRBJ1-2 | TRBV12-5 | TGTGCTAGTGAGGGGCATACCGGGACAGGGCAAGCGAACTATGGCTACACCTTC | CASEGHTGTGQANYGYTF
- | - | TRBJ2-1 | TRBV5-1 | TGCGCCAGCAGCTTGGTTGGGTTTAGCTCCTACAATGAGCAGTTCTTC | CASSLVGFSSYNEQFF
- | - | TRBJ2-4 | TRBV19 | TGTGCCAGTAATTTCCGCGGAGAGAACATTCAGTACTTC | CASNFRGENIQYF
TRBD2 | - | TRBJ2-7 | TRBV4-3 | TGCGCCAGCAGCCAATCCCCTAGCGGGATGTACGAGCAGTACTTC | CASSQSPSGMYEQYF
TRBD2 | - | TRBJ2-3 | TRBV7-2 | TGTGCCAGCACATCCCCCGTAGCGGGACGCACAGATACGCAGTATTTT | CASTSPVAGRTDTQYF
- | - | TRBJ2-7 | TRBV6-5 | TGTGCCAGCATTACCCTTTCCGGGGAGCAGTACTTC | CASITLSGEQYF
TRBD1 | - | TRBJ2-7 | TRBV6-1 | TGTGCCAGCAGCCGACTGACAGGGGCTTTGCACGAGCAGTACTTC | CASSRLTGALHEQYF
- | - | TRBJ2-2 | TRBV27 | TGTGCCAGCAGCCCAACGAACACCGGGGAGCTGTTTTTT | CASSPTNTGELFF
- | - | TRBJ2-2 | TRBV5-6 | TGTGCCAGCAGCTTGTATCCAACCGGGGAGCTGTTTTTT | CASSLYPTGELFF
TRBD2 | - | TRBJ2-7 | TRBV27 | TGTGCCAGCAGTTTTGTTGCGGGAGGATACGAGCAGTACTTC | CASSFVAGGYEQYF
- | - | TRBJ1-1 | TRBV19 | TGTGCCAGTAGTATAAGTAGGGGATCCACTGAAGCTTTCTTT | CASSISRGSTEAFF
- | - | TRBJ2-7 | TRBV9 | TGTGCCAGCAGCTATAATAACGACCGGACCTACGAGCAGTACTTC | CASSYNNDRTYEQYF
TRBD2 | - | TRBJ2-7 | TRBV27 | TGTGCCAGCAGTCCTTCTAGCGGGGATCTCCCCGTGGACGAGCAGTACTTC | CASSPSSGDLPVDEQYF
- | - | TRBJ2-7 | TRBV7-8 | TGTGCCAGCAGCCCCCGGGGGCTGACCTACGAGCAGTACTTC | CASSPRGLTYEQYF
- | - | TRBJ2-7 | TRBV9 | TGTGCCAGCTCGTTGGAACATAGCTCTTACGAGCAGTACTTC | CASSLEHSSYEQYF
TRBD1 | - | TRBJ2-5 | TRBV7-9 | TGTGCCAGCAGCTTTCCCTGGACAGGGGCGGGGGAGACCCAGTACTTC | CASSFPWTGAGETQYF
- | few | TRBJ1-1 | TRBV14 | TGTGCCAGCAGCTCCCAGATGACATTGAACACTGAAGCTTTCTTT | CASSSQMTLNTEAFF
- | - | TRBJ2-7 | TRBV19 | TGTGCCAGTGGCCCGATTTACGAGCAGTACTTC | CASGPIYEQYF
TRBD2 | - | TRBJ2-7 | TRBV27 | TGTGCCAGCAGTGGGGGGGGGTACGAGCAGTACTTC | CASSGGGYEQYF
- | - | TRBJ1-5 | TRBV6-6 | TGTGCCAGCACTTCCTCTCCCTTTTATAGCAATCAGCCCCAGCATTTT | CASTSSPFYSNQPQHF
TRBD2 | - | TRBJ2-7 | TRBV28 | TGTGCCAGCAGCCCTAGGAGCGGGAGGCGGTACGAGCAGTACTTC | CASSPRSGRRYEQYF
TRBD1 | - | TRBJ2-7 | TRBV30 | TGTGCCTGGAGCCAATTCAGAGGGGGCGGTTACGAGCAGTACTTC | CAWSQFRGGGYEQYF
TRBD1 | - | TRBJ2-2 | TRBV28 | TGTGCCAGCAGTGCACTAGGGGGCCTAGACACCGGGGAGCTGTTTTTT | CASSALGGLDTGELFF
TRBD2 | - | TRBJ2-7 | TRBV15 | TGTGCCACCAGCCTTCGACTAGCGAACGCCTACGAGCAGTACTTC | CATSLRLANAYEQYF
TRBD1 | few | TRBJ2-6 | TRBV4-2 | TGTGCCAGCAGCCAAGATTGGGCAGGGGGATTTGGGGCCAACGTCCTGACTTTC | CASSQDWAGGFGANVLTF
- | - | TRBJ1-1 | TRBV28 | TGTGCCAGCAGTTTTCGTCTGAGTACTGAAGCTTTCTTT | CASSFRLSTEAFF
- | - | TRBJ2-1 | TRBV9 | TGTGCCAGCAGCCCTGCAGGAGGGCCCTACAATGAGCAGTTCTTC | CASSPAGGPYNEQFF
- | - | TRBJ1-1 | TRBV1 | TGCACCAGCAGCCAAGATGGCAGGGGGCACGGTCTGGGCACTGAAGCTTTCTTT | CTSSQDGRGHGLGTEAFF
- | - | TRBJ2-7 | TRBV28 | TGTGCCAGCAGTTTGACGGGATCCTCCTACGAGCAGTACTTC | CASSLTGSSYEQYF
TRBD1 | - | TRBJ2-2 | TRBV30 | TGTGCCTGGCTTAGAACGGACAGGGCCACCGGGGAGCTGTTTTTT | CAWLRTDRATGELFF
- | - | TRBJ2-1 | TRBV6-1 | TGTGCCAGCAGTGAAGAGTTGGCAAAGAGAGAGCTATACAATGAGCAGTTCTTC | CASSEELAKRELYNEQFF
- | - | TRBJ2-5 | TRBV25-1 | TGTGCCAGCAGTGAAAGTGACAGGATCGCTCAAGAGACCCAGTACTTC | CASSESDRIAQETQYF
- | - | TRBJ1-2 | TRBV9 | TGTGCCAGCAGCGTTAGTGAGCGACACGGCTACACCTTC | CASSVSERHGYTF